This TCR beta chain was sequenced during a study of blood T cell repertoires in COVID-19. Across over 20 US areas, participants ranged in age from roughly 18 to 89 years. Clinical history as reported by participants underpinned cohort assignment. Resolution of symptoms, clearance, or two negative PCRs was present in recovered Cohort 3 donors. Per germline, CDR1 KGHDR and CDR2 SFDVKD. With 3 bases removed from V and 8 bases from J, the gap between germline ends came to 13 bases. The CDR3 extends over 14 amino acids. In the source study's methods: Amplifying reference gene primers gave estimates of nucleated cell counts. Profiling relied on immunoSEQ multiplex PCR, and the TCRdb table lists in-frame clones only, not all of them. That table furnishes V, J and clone size, whereas the DNA furnished D and trimming. In the table there are roughly 500,000 clones, roughly 88% of which are singletons.

This receptor was obtained from a woman aged 40 to 49 who had recovered from COVID-19. The source material was PBMCs or T cells enriched from blood (not recorded which). The J gene is TRBJ2-1, the V gene TRBV24-1; D may be TRBD2 (5 bases). The CDR3 sequence: CATSDPRRSDEQFF. The CDR3 nucleotides read TGTGCCACCAGTGATCCCAGGAGGTCCGATGAGCAGTTCTTC.